The TCR beta chain described here comes from a study of Graves' ophthalmopathy and Graves' hyperthyroidism. In its sample, this clonotype was seen a few times. RNA transcripts provided the template for amplifying TCR beta CDR3 regions. RT-PCR was first run with HTBI primers, then multiplex PCR in a second round. TCRdb reprocessed the multiplex PCR reads with MiXCR, giving one entry per CDR3 protein. The data contain hundreds of thousands of distinct CDR3 sequences, about 20% of them seen just once; the ten biggest clones take up 7.1%. Physicians reached a diagnosis by relying on clinical symptoms, serum thyroxine, TRAb, thyroid ultrasound and orbital computed tomography. CDR3 length: 14 amino acids. Trimming cost V 0 bases and J 6 bases, with 9 bases left between them. Germline assignment: CDR1 MNHEY and CDR2 SVGEGT.

The sequencing sample was made of peripheral blood. The rearrangement uses TRBV6-2 or TRBV6-3 and TRBJ1-5; D uncertain. The source is a young woman with stable Graves' hyperthyroidism. Some clones in this sample may be carry-over from other donors' samples. The CDR3 coding sequence is TGTGCCAGCAGTTACTCCTCCCGGGGTCAGCCCCAGCATTTT. Residues: CASSYSSRGQPQHF.